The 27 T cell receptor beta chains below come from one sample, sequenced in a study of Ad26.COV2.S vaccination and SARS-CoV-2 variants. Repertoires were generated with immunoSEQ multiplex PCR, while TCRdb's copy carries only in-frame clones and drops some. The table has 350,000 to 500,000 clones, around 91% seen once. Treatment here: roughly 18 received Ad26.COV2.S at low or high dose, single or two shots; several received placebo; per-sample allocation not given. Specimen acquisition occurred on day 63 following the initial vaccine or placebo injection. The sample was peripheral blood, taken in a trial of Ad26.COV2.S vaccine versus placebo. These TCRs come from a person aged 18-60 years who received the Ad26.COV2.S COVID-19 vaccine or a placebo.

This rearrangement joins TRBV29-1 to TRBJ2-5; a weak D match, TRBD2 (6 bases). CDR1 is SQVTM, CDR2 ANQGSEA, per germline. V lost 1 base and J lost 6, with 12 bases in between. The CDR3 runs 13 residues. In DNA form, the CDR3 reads TGCAGCGTTGAAGCAGGGAGGAAACAGACCCAGTACTTC. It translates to CSVEAGRKQTQYF.

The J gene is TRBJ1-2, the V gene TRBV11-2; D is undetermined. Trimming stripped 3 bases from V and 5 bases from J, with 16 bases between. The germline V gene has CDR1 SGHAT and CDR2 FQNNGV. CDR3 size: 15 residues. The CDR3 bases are TGTGCCAGCAGCTTTAAGGAGGGCAGCGGGTATGGCTACACCTTC. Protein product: CASSFKEGSGYGYTF.

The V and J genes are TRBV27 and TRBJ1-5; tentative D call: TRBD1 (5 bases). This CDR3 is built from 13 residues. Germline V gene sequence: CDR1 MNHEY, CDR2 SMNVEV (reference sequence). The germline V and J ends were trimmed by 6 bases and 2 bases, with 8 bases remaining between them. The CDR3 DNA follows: TGTGCCAGCAGGTCCAGGGGCAATCAGCCCCAGCATTTT. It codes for CASRSRGNQPQHF.

The DNA of the CDR3 is TGTGCCAGCAGTTACTCACCGGGACAGGTCAATCAGCCCCAGCATTTT. This encodes CASSYSPGQVNQPQHF. The chain is built from TRBV6-2 or TRBV6-3 and TRBJ1-5; 8 nucleotides line up with TRBD1. The junction had 4 bases not matched to a gene; V was cut back by 0 bases and J by 3 bases. The germline CDR1 and CDR2 sequences are MNHEY and SVGEGT. The CDR3 is 16 residues long.

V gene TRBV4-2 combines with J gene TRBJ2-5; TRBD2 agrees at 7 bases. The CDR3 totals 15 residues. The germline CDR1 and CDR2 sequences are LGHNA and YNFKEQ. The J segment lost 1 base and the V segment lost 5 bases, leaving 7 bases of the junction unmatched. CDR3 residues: CASSFLGEGQETQYF. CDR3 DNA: TGTGCCAGCAGCTTCCTGGGGGAGGGCCAAGAGACCCAGTACTTC.

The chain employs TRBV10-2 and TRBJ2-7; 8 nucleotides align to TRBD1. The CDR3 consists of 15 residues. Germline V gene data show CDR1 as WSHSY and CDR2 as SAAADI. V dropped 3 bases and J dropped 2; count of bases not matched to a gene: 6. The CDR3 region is CASSDSDRGAYEQYF. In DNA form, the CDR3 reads TGCGCCAGCAGTGACTCCGACAGGGGAGCCTACGAGCAGTACTTC.

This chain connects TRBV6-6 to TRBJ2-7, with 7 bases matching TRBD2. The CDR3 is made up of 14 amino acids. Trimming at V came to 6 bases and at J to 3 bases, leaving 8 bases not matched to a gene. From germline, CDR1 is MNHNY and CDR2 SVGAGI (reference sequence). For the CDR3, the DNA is TGTGCCAGCAGCCCTTCGGGGGGAGTCTACGAGCAGTACTTC. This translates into CASSPSGGVYEQYF.

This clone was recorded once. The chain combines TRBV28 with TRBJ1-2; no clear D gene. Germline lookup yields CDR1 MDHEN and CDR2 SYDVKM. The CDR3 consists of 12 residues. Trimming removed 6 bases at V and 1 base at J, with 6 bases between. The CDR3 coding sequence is TGTGCCAGCAGACTCAGTAACTATGGCTACACCTTC. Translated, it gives CASRLSNYGYTF.

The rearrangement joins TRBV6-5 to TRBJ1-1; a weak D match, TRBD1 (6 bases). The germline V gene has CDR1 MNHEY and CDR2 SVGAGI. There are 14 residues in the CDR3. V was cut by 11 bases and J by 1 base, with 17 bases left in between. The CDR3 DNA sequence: TGTGCCGGTACGCCGGGACACTCGAACACTGAAGCTTTCTTT. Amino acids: CAGTPGHSNTEAFF.

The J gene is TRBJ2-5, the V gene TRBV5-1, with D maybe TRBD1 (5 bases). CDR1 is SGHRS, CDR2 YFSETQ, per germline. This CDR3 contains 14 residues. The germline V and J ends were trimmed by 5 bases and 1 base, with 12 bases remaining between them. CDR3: CASRFAGPQETQYF. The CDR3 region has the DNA TGCGCCAGCAGGTTCGCAGGGCCCCAAGAGACCCAGTACTTC.

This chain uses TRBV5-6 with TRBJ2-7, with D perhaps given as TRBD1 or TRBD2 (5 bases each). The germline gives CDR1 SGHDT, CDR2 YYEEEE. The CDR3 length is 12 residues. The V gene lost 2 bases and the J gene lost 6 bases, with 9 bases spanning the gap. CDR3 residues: CASSFRGREQYF. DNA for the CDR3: TGTGCCAGCAGCTTTAGGGGACGCGAGCAGTACTTC.

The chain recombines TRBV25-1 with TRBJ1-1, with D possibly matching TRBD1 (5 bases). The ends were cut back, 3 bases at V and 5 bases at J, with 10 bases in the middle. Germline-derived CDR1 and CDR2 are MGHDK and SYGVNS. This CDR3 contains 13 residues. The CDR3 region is CASSDLGGTEAFF. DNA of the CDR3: TGTGCCAGCAGTGACCTTGGGGGAACTGAAGCTTTCTTT.

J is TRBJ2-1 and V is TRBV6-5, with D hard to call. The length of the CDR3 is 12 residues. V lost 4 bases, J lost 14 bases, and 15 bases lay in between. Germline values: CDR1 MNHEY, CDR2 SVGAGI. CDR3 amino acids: CASSSGQELEFF. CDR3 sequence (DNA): TGTGCCAGCAGTTCGGGTCAGGAGTTGGAGTTCTTC.

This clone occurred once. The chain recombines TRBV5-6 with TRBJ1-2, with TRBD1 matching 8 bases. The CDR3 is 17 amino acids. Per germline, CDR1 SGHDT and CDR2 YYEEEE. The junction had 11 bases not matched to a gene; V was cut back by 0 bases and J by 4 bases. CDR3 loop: CASSLAQGAARLYGYTF. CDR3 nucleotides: TGTGCCAGCAGCTTGGCTCAGGGGGCGGCGAGACTCTATGGCTACACCTTC.

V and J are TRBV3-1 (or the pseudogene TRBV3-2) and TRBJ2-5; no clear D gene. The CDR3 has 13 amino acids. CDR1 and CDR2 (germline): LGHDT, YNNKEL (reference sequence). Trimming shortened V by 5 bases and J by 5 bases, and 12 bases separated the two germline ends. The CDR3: CASSSESWETQYF. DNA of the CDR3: TGTGCCAGCAGCTCGGAGAGCTGGGAGACCCAGTACTTC.

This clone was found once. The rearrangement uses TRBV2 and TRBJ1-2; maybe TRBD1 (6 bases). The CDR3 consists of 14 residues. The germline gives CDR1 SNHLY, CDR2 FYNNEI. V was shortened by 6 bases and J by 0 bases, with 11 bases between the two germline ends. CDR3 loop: CASSETGSNYGYTF. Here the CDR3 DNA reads TGTGCCAGCAGCGAGACAGGATCTAACTATGGCTACACCTTC. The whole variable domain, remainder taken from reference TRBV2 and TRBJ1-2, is EPEVTQTPSHQVTQMGQEVILRCVPISNHLYFYWYRQILGQKVEFLVSFYNNEISEKSEIFDDQFSVERPDGSNFTLKIRSTKLEDSAMYFCASSETGSNYGYTFGSGTRLTVV.

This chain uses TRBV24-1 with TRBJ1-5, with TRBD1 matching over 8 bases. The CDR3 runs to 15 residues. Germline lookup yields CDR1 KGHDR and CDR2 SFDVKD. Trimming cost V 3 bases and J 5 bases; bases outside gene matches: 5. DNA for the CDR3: TGTGCCACCAGTGATCCGGGACAGGCCGATCAGCCCCAGCATTTT. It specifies CATSDPGQADQPQHF.

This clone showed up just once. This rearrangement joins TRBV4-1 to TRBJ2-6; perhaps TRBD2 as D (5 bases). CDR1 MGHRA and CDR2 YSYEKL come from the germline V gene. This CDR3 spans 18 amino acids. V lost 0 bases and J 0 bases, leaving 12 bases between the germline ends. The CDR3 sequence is CASSQDPAGISGANVLTF. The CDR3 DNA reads TGCGCCAGCAGCCAAGATCCGGCGGGTATCTCTGGGGCCAACGTCCTGACTTTC.

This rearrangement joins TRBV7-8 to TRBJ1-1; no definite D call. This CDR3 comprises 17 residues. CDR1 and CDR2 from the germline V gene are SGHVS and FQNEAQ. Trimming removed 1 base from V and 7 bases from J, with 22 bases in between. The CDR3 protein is CASSLVRPRSQPFEAFF. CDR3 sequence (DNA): TGTGCCAGCAGCTTAGTACGGCCCCGCAGCCAGCCTTTTGAAGCTTTCTTT.

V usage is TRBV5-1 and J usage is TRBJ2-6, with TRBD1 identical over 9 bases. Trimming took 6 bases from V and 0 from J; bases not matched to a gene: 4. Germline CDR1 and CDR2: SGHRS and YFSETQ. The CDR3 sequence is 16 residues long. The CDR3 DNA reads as TGCGCCAGCACGCCGGGACAGGGCTCTGGGGCCAACGTCCTGACTTTC. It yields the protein CASTPGQGSGANVLTF.

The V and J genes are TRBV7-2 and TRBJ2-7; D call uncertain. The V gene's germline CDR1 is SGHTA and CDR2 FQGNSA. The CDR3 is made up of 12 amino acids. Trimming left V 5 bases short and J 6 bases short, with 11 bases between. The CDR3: CASSHRSGEQYF. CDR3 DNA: TGTGCCAGCAGCCATCGATCAGGCGAGCAGTACTTC.

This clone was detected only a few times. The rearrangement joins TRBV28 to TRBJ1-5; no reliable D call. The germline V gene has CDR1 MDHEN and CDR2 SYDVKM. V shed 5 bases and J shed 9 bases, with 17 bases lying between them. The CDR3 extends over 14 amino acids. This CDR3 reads CASSPRRIEGPQHF. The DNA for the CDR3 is TGTGCCAGCAGTCCACGACGCATCGAGGGGCCCCAGCATTTT.

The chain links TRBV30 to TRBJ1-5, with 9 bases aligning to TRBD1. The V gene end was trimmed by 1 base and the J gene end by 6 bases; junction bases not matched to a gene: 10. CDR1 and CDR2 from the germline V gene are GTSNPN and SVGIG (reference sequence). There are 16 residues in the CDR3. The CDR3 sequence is CAWSALQGAKGQPQHF. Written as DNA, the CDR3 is TGTGCCTGGAGTGCCTTACAGGGGGCGAAGGGTCAGCCCCAGCATTTT.

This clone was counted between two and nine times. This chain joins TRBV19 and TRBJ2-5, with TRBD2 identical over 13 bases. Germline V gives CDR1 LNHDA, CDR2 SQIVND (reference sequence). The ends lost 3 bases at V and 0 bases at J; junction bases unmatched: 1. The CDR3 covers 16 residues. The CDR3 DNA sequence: TGTGCCAGTAGTATGGGACTAGCGGGAAACCAAGAGACCCAGTACTTC. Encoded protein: CASSMGLAGNQETQYF.

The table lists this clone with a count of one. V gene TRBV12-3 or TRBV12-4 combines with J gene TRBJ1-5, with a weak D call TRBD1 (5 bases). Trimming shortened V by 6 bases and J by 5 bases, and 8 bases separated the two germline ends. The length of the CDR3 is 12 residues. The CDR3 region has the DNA TGTGCCAGCAGCAGGGCTTATCAGCCCCAGCATTTT. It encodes CASSRAYQPQHF.

The CDR3 reads CASSLTFTYEQYF. The CDR3 bases are TGTGCCAGCAGTTTAACCTTCACCTACGAGCAGTACTTC. This rearrangement joins TRBV27 to TRBJ2-7; no reliable D call. CDR3 length: 13 amino acids. The germline gives CDR1 MNHEY, CDR2 SMNVEV (reference sequence). V lost 2 bases to trimming and J lost 2 bases, with 7 bases between them.

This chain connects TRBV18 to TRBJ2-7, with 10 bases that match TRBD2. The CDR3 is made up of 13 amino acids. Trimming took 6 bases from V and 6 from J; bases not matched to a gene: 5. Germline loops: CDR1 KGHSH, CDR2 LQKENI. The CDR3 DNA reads TGTGCCAGCTCCCAGCGGGAGGGGAGCGAGCAGTACTTC. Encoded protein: CASSQREGSEQYF.